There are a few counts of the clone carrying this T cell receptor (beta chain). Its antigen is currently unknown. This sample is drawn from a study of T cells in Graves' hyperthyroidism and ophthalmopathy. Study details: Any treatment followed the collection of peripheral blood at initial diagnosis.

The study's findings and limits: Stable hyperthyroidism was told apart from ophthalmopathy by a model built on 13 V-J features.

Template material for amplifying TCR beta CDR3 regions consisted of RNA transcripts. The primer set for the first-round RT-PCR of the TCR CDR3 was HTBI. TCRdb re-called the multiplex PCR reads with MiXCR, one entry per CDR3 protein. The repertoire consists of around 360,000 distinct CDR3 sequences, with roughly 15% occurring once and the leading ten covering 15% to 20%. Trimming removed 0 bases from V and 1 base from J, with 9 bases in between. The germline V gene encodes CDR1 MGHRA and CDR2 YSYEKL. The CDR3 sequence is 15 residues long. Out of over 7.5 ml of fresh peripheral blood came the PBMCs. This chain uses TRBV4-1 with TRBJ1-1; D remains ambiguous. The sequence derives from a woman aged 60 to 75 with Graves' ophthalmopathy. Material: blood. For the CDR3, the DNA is TGCGCCAGCAGCCAAGATGGGGAGAGGAACACTGAAGCTTTCTTT. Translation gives CASSQDGERNTEAFF.